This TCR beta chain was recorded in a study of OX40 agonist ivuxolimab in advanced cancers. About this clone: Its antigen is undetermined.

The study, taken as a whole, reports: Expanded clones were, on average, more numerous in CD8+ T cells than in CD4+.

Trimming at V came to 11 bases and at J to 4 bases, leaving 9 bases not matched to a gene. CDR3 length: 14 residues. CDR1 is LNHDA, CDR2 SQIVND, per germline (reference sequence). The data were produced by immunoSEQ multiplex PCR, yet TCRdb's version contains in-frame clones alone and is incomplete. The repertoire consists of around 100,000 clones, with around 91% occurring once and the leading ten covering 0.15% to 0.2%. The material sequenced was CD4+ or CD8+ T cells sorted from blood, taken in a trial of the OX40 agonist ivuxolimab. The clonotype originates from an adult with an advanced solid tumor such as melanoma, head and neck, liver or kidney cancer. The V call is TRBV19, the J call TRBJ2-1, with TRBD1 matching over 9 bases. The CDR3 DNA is TGTGCCTCTCGCCCTGGACAGGGGTACAATGAGCAGTTCTTC. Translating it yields CASRPGQGYNEQFF.